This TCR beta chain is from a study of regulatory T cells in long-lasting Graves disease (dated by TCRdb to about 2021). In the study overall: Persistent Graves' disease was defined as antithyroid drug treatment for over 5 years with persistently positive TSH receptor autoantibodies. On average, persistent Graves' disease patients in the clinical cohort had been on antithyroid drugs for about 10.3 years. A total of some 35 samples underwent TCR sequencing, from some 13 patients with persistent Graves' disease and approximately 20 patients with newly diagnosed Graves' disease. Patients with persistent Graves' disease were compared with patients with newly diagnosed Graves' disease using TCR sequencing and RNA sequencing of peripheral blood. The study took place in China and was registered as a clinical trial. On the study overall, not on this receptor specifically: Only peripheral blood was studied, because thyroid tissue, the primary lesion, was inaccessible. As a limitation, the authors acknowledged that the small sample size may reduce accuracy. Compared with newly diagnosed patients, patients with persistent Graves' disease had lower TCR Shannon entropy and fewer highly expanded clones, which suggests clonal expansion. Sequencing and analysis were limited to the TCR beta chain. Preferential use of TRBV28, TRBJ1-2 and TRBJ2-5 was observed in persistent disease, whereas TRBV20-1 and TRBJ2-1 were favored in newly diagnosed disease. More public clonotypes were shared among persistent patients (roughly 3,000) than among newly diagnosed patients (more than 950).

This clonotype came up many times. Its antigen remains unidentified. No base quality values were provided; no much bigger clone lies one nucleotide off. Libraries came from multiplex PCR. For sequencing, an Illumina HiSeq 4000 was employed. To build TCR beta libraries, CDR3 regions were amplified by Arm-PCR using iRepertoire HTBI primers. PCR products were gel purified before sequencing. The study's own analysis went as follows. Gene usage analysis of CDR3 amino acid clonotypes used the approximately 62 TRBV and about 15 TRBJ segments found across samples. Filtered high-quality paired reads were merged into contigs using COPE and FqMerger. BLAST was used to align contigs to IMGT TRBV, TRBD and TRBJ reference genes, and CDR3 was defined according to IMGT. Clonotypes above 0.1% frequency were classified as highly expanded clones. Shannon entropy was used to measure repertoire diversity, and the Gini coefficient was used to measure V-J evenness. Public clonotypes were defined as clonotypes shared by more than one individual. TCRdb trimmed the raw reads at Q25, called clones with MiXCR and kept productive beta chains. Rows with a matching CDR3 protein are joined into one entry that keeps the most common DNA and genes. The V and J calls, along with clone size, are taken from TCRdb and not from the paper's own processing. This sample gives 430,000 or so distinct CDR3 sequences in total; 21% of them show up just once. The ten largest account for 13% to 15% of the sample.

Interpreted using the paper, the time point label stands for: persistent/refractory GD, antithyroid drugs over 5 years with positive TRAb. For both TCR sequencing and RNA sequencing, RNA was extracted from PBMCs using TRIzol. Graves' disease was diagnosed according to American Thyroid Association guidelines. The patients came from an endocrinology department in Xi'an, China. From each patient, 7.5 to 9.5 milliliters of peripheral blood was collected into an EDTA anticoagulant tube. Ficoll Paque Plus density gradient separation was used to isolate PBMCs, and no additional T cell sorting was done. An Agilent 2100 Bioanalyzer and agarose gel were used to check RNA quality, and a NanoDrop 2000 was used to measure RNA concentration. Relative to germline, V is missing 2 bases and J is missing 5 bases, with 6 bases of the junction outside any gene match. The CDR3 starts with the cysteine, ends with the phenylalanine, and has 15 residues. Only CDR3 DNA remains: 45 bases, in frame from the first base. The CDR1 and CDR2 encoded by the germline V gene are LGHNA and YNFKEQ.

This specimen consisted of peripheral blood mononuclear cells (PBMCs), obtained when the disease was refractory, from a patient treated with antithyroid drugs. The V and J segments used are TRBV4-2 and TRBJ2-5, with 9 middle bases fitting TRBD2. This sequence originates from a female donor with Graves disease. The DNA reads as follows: TGTGCCAGCAGCCAATGGCGGGAGGGCCTTGAGACCCAGTACTTC. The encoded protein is CASSQWREGLETQYF.